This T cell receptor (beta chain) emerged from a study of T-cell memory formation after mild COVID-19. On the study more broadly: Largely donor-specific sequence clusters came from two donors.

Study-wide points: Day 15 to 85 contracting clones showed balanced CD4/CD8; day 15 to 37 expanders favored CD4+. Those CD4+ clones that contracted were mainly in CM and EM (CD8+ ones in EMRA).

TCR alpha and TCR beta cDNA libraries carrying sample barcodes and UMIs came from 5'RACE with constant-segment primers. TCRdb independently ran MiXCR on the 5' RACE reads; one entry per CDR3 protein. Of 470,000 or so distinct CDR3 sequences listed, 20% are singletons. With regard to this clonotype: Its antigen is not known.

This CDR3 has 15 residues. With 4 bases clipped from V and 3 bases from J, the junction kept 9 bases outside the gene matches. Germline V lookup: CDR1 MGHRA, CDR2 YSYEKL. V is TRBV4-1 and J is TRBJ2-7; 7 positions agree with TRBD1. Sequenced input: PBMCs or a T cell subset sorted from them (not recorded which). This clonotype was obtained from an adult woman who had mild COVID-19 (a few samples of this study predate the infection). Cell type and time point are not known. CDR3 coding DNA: TGCGCCAGCAGCCCCCAAGAGACAGGGTTCTACGAGCAGTACTTC. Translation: CASSPQETGFYEQYF.